Each of the 3 T cell receptor beta chains below was sequenced from the same sample in a study of T-cell memory formation after mild COVID-19. MiXCR was run by TCRdb on the 5' RACE reads, yielding one entry per CDR3 protein. The sample includes about 350,000 distinct CDR3 sequences, around 30% of them seen just once. Sequenced sample: PBMCs or a T cell subset sorted from them (not recorded which). The receptor source for this set is an adult woman who had mild COVID-19 (a few samples of this study predate the infection). Cell type and time point are not known.

The rearrangement uses TRBV12-3 or TRBV12-4 and TRBJ2-1; unclear D gene. This CDR3 has 11 amino acids. V gave up 5 bases and J gave up 8 bases, with 7 bases separating them. The CDR3 nucleotides read TGTGCCAGCAGTATTCGAGATGAGCAGTTCTTC. Translation: CASSIRDEQFF.

This clonotype was counted only a few times. This chain links TRBV24-1 with TRBJ2-1, with D possibly being TRBD2 (6 bases). V lost 4 bases to trimming and J lost 5 bases, with 26 bases between them. Germline CDR1 is KGHDR and CDR2 is SFDVKD. The CDR3 spans 19 residues. The CDR3 region is CATSDIHNARERIHNEQFF. The CDR3 DNA is TGTGCCACCAGTGACATTCACAACGCGCGGGAACGAATACACAATGAGCAGTTCTTC.

This clonotype has ten or more counts. The genes are TRBV20-1 and TRBJ2-7, with D possibly matching TRBD2 (5 bases). CDR3 length: 15 amino acids. Trimming stripped 5 bases from V and 0 bases from J, with 17 bases between. Per the germline V gene, CDR1 is DFQATT and CDR2 is SNEGSKA (reference sequence). CDR3 in amino acids: CSASLEGGTSYEQYF. For the CDR3, the DNA is TGCAGTGCTTCCCTAGAGGGCGGAACCTCCTACGAGCAGTACTTC.